This T cell receptor (beta chain) was documented in a study of blood T cell repertoires in COVID-19. This CDR3 is 14 amino acids long. The junction had 2 bases not matched to a gene; V was cut back by 4 bases and J by 6 bases. From germline, CDR1 is SGHDT and CDR2 YYEEEE. The method was immunoSEQ multiplex PCR; TCRdb's version includes in-frame clones alone and lacks a portion of them. The sample consists of some 280,000 clones, about 82% of them appearing once. What was sequenced was peripheral blood. J is TRBJ1-6 and V is TRBV5-6; 9 bases line up with TRBD1. The clonotype comes from a woman aged 50 to 65 with active or convalescent COVID-19. This CDR3 is CASSMGQGNSPLHF. The DNA of the CDR3 is TGTGCCAGCAGCATGGGACAGGGTAATTCACCCCTCCACTTT. The full variable domain, in which reference TRBV5-6 and TRBJ1-6 provide the parts outside the CDR3, is DAGVTQSPTHLIKTRGQQVTLRCSPKSGHDTVSWYQQALGQGPQFIFQYYEEEERQRGNFPDRFSGHQFPNYSSELNVNALLLGDSALYLCASSMGQGNSPLHFGNGTRLTVT.